This entry concerns a single T cell receptor (beta chain). A single count supports this clone. No antigen is known for it. No base-level quality is on record; no much larger clone is a single base apart. The donors were healthy, HIV-negative adults with no recently reported acute infections or vaccinations. Every donor was a Caucasian adult residing in Nashville, Tennessee, USA. CD4+ T cells were enriched by magnetic negative selection; naive cells were then positively selected on CD45RA, and the negative fraction formed the memory subset. Blood was collected by leukapheresis, and PBMCs were isolated by Ficoll-Histopaque density gradient centrifugation and then cryopreserved in liquid nitrogen vapor phase. Analytical flow cytometry was used to check the purity and quantity of every magnetically sorted T cell population. From each sorted fraction, genomic DNA was isolated and quantified by UV absorbance on a Nanodrop 2000c.

The record originates from a study of shared clonotypes between healthy human individuals (TCRdb year 2020). Study-level background: The cohort comprised a couple of women and three men aged 18 to 49 years. For each donor, three plates each were used for CD4 naive and CD4 memory, two plates were used for CD8 naive, and one plate was used for CD8 memory. The study deeply sequenced blood TCR repertoires of five healthy adults to estimate repertoire size and the extent of clonotype sharing between individuals. Different laboratories and diverse techniques were used to prepare libraries and sequence TCR repertoires, to increase sequencing depth and limit assay-specific biases. Between about 0.9 and 10 billion PBMCs per donor were obtained by leukapheresis.

Using the deep immunoSEQ assay, multiplex PCR amplified TCR CDR3 regions from genomic DNA. Genomic DNA extracted from each cell subset was distributed evenly over all wells of several immunoSEQ 96-well plates, and each plate served as one replicate. For sorted subsets, each replicate PCR was loaded with about 0.2 ug genomic DNA, equivalent to some 27,000 T cell genomes. Purified libraries were measured with a Qubit 3.0 fluorometer, size-checked on a Bioanalyzer 2100, and measured again with the KAPA Library Quantification kit. Every immunoSEQ 96-well plate was sequenced on a dedicated single-read 150-cycle Illumina NextSeq 550 flow cell. Per the original workflow: Because the immunoSEQ output held only junctional sequences and lacked quality scores, the filtering could not match the filtering applied to full-length reads. To assign V/J genes and CDR3, sequences were annotated using PyIR, a Python wrapper for IgBLAST v1.9, with IMGT germline references. Any read was removed if the V/J assignment was weak (E-value above 1e-6), the CDR3 was missing, or the read contained stop codons, out-of-frame junctions, or ambiguous translated residues. V3J clonotypes were defined as sequences sharing the same inferred V gene, J gene, and CDR3 amino acid sequence. The percentage overlap between two repertoires was calculated by dividing the number of shared unique clonotypes by the size of the smaller repertoire. RTK rarefaction, the Chao1 estimator, and Recon v2.1 estimates of unobserved clonotypes were used to assess repertoire richness. Generation probabilities for all TCRbeta clonotypes obtained by the gDNA method from a few donors were computed using OLGA. This immuneACCESS table, as held by TCRdb, lists in-frame sequences with V and J called but not all clones. Of the missing ones, under half trace to an unresolved V gene in checked studies; the others have no known cause. V, J and clone size reflect that table, while D and trimming were determined from the DNA. This sample has 730,000 or so clones in its table, and approximately 79% of those were observed once. Under 2% of the sample goes to the ten largest clones.

Overall results and qualifications from the work: Sampling was restricted to blood, and TCR repertoires in tissue are likely to differ from TCR repertoires in blood. Sharing across a few donors was observed for approximately 5% of naive CD4, 3% to 3.5% of naive CD8, around 2.5% of memory CD4, and over 0.3% of memory CD8 clonotypes. Because the study included a small number of donors, the genetic and exposure-history diversity represented was limited. Higher generation probabilities were observed for clonotypes shared by all four sorted-subset donors than for non-shared clonotypes. Pairwise subsampling indicated that sequencing depth was expected to affect the degree of clonotype sharing among donors. Estimated clonotype richness was generally larger for naive than for memory subsets. Incomplete sequencing was indicated by rarefaction of sorted-subset datasets, despite the large sequencing depth.

Material: memory CD4+ T cells sorted from blood. The sample's cell subset or site, from its label and the paper: CD45RA-negative fraction. This sequence was found in a woman in her 30s in good health.

The base sequence is TGTGCCAGCAACGAATGGGACAATGAGCAGTTCTTC. Translated, this gives CASNEWDNEQFF. The sequence joins TRBV7-9 to TRBJ2-1, with the D gene too uncertain to name. Trimming costs V 7 bases and J 5 bases, and their ends lie 9 bases apart. Based on the germline V gene (reference sequence), the CDR1 and CDR2 sequences are SEHNR and FQNEAQ. The CDR3 measures 12 amino acids from cysteine to phenylalanine. Solely the CDR3 DNA is kept, with 36 bases framed from the first base.